A selection of T cell receptor beta chains follows, all from one sample in a study of T cells in Graves' hyperthyroidism and ophthalmopathy. TCRdb reanalysed the multiplex PCR reads using MiXCR and keeps one entry per CDR3 protein. Found here are about 350,000 distinct CDR3 sequences, about 16% of them singletons; the top ten hold approximately 19%. Sequenced: blood. The source of these receptors is a woman between 55 and 75 years old with Graves' ophthalmopathy. Each CDR3 is given with its conserved first and last residue. A D gene is named only where the DNA matches it firmly. Some rows have no size entry. The others give once, few or many, or a class for an expanded clone.

clone_size	v_call	d_call	j_call	cdr3_aa	cdr3_nt
many	TRBV29-1	TRBD2	TRBJ2-7	CSVGGAAYEQYF	TGCAGCGTCGGGGGGGCCGCCTACGAGCAGTACTTC
.	TRBV11-2	TRBD2	TRBJ2-7	CASSPWTSGSWYEQYF	TGTGCCAGCAGCCCCTGGACTAGCGGGTCTTGGTACGAGCAGTACTTC
few	TRBV19	TRBD1	TRBJ2-7	CASSITGGNEQYF	TGTGCCAGTAGTATAACAGGGGGAAACGAGCAGTACTTC
.	TRBV19	TRBD1	TRBJ1-5	CASSPPGGGQDDQPQHF	TGTGCCAGTAGTCCCCCCGGGGGAGGACAGGACGATCAGCCCCAGCATTTT
few	TRBV5-1	.	TRBJ1-5	CASSLDGSPNQPQHF	TGCGCCAGCAGCTTGGACGGGTCCCCCAATCAGCCCCAGCATTTT
many	TRBV18	TRBD1	TRBJ1-1	CASSPQQGAWTEAFF	TGTGCCAGCTCACCACAGCAGGGGGCGTGGACTGAAGCTTTCTTT
few	TRBV7-9	.	TRBJ2-7	CASSPDGNYEQYF	TGTGCCAGCAGCCCGGACGGGAACTACGAGCAGTACTTC
many	TRBV12-3/TRBV12-4	TRBD2	TRBJ2-1	CASSLRAGAYNEQFF	TGTGCCAGCAGTTTAAGGGCGGGGGCCTACAATGAGCAGTTCTTC
many	TRBV7-2	.	TRBJ1-1	CASSFPTSYTEAFF	TGTGCCAGCAGCTTCCCGACGTCCTACACTGAAGCTTTCTTT
many	TRBV12-3/TRBV12-4	TRBD2	TRBJ2-1	CASSFRGSYNEQFF	TGTGCCAGCAGTTTTCGCGGGAGCTACAATGAGCAGTTCTTC
many	TRBV27	TRBD2	TRBJ2-7	CASSSSGPPTYEQYF	TGTGCCAGCAGTTCTAGCGGGCCCCCCACTTACGAGCAGTACTTC
.	TRBV28	.	TRBJ2-2	CASSPGAQGTGELFF	TGTGCCAGCAGTCCTGGGGCCCAGGGCACCGGGGAGCTGTTTTTT
.	TRBV5-4	TRBD1	TRBJ1-2	CASSGQGSAVSHGYTF	TGTGCCAGCAGCGGACAGGGTTCGGCAGTCTCGCATGGCTACACCTTC
.	TRBV7-8	TRBD2	TRBJ2-1	CASSLARLAGGTNEQFF	TGTGCCAGCAGCTTAGCCCGACTAGCGGGAGGGACCAATGAGCAGTTCTTC
.	TRBV28	.	TRBJ1-2	CASSLTPIYGYTF	TGTGCCAGCAGTCTAACACCGATCTATGGCTACACCTTC
.	TRBV27	.	TRBJ2-3	CASGGRRSAGTQYF	TGTGCCAGCGGAGGCCGGAGGTCGGCAGGTACGCAGTATTTT
.	TRBV20-1	TRBD2	TRBJ2-1	CSARGLAEGGNEQFF	TGCAGTGCTAGGGGACTAGCGGAGGGGGGAAATGAGCAGTTCTTC
.	TRBV10-3	TRBD2	TRBJ2-3	CAISDPLRFAGGMTDTQYF	TGTGCCATCAGTGACCCACTTAGATTTGCGGGAGGGATGACAGATACGCAGTATTTT
.	TRBV29-1	.	TRBJ1-5	CSASDSYNQPQHF	TGCAGCGCCAGCGACAGCTACAATCAGCCCCAGCATTTT
many	TRBV7-6	.	TRBJ2-5	CASSRTQGQETQYF	TGTGCCAGCAGCCGGACCCAGGGCCAAGAGACCCAGTACTTC
few	TRBV19	.	TRBJ1-2	CASSTQALKNYGYTF	TGTGCCAGTAGTACGCAGGCCCTGAAAAACTATGGCTACACCTTC
once	TRBV7-2	.	TRBJ1-5	CASSLWDQPQHF	TGTGCCAGCAGCCTTTGGGATCAGCCCCAGCATTTT
few	TRBV5-1	.	TRBJ1-4	CASSSSTSAWNEKLFF	TGCGCCAGCAGCTCAAGTACTTCAGCATGGAATGAAAAACTGTTTTTT
many	TRBV6-1	TRBD1	TRBJ1-1	CASRYRQGSNTEAFF	TGTGCCAGCAGATACCGACAGGGGTCCAACACTGAAGCTTTCTTT
many	TRBV7-2	TRBD2	TRBJ2-3	CASSFTAGDSTDTQYF	TGTGCCAGCAGCTTTACAGCGGGAGACTCCACAGATACGCAGTATTTT
many	TRBV28	.	TRBJ1-6	CASLGGLLWEPLHF	TGTGCCAGTTTAGGAGGCCTCCTTTGGGAACCCCTCCACTTT
many	TRBV18	.	TRBJ2-3	CASSPTTGTDTQYF	TGTGCCAGCTCGCCTACTACAGGGACAGATACGCAGTATTTT
many	TRBV2	.	TRBJ2-3	CASRPTGLPTDTQYF	TGTGCCAGCAGACCAACGGGACTCCCCACAGATACGCAGTATTTT
few	TRBV29-1	.	TRBJ1-2	CSVVSEDGYTF	TGCAGCGTTGTTAGCGAGGATGGCTACACCTTC
.	TRBV19	TRBD2	TRBJ2-7	CASSELAGEYEQYF	TGTGCCAGTAGTGAGCTAGCGGGAGAATACGAGCAGTACTTC
few	TRBV5-1	.	TRBJ2-7	CASSLAVATYEQYF	TGCGCCAGCAGCTTGGCGGTAGCTACCTACGAGCAGTACTTC
many	TRBV30	.	TRBJ2-3	CAWSVLSDTQYF	TGTGCCTGGAGTGTATTGTCGGATACGCAGTATTTT
many	TRBV20-1	.	TRBJ2-7	CSADSGISYEQYF	TGCAGTGCAGATAGCGGCATCTCCTACGAGCAGTACTTC
.	TRBV4-1	TRBD1	TRBJ2-7	CASSPGTGIHEQYF	TGCGCCAGCAGCCCCGGGACAGGGATCCACGAGCAGTACTTC
many	TRBV3-1	.	TRBJ2-5	CASSQLIVGSRATQYF	TGTGCCAGCAGCCAACTTATCGTGGGTAGCCGGGCTACCCAGTACTTC
many	TRBV6-1	TRBD1	TRBJ2-1	CASRDRDRGHNEQFF	TGTGCCAGCAGGGACCGGGACAGGGGGCACAATGAGCAGTTCTTC
many	TRBV7-9	.	TRBJ2-5	CASSRQLPEETQYF	TGTGCCAGCAGCCGACAACTCCCGGAAGAGACCCAGTACTTC
many	TRBV28	.	TRBJ1-5	CASRMTEPNQPQHF	TGTGCCAGCAGGATGACAGAACCAAATCAGCCCCAGCATTTT
many	TRBV2	.	TRBJ2-7	CASSTTKSREQYF	TGTGCCAGCAGTACGACTAAAAGTCGCGAGCAGTACTTC
few	TRBV6-1	TRBD1	TRBJ1-3	CASSPTGGRNTIYF	TGTGCCAGCAGTCCCACAGGGGGCCGGAACACCATATATTTT
.	TRBV6-1	.	TRBJ1-6	CASSQSFNSPLHF	TGTGCCAGTTCACAGAGCTTTAATTCACCCCTCCACTTT
few	TRBV5-1	.	TRBJ2-3	CASIREGFSDTQYF	TGCGCCAGCATTCGAGAGGGTTTCTCAGATACGCAGTATTTT
many	TRBV5-1	TRBD1	TRBJ1-6	CASSQGQGLGNSPLHF	TGCGCCAGCAGCCAGGGACAGGGGCTGGGCAATTCACCCCTCCACTTT
many	TRBV2	TRBD2	TRBJ2-3	CASRGREFTDTQYF	TGTGCCAGCAGGGGGAGGGAGTTCACAGATACGCAGTATTTT
many	TRBV5-1	.	TRBJ2-1	CASSTLPGSSYNEQFF	TGCGCCAGCAGCACACTACCAGGAAGCTCCTACAATGAGCAGTTCTTC
few	TRBV19	TRBD1	TRBJ2-7	CASSPGQVPTPYEQYF	TGTGCCAGTAGTCCCGGACAGGTACCTACTCCGTACGAGCAGTACTTC
.	TRBV19	.	TRBJ2-3	CASSIGPSTDTQYF	TGTGCCAGTAGTATTGGACCAAGCACAGATACGCAGTATTTT
few	TRBV6-1	.	TRBJ2-7	CASSTGTENYEQYF	TGTGCCAGCAGTACCGGGACGGAGAACTACGAGCAGTACTTC